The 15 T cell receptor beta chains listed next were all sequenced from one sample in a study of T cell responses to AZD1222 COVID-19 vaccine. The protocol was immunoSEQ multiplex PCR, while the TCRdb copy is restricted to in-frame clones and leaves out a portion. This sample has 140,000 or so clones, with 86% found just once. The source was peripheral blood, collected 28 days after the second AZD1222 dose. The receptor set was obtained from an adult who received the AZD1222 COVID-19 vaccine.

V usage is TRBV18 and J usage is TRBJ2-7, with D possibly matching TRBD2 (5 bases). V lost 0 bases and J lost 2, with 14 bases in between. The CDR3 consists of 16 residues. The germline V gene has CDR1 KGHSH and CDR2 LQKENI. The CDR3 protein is CASSPPGIARTYEQYF. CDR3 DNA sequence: TGTGCCAGCTCACCACCTGGTATAGCGCGAACCTACGAGCAGTACTTC. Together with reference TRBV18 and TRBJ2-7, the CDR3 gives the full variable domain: NAGVMQNPRHLVRRRGQEARLRCSPMKGHSHVYWYRQLPEEGLKFMVYLQKENIIDESGMPKERFSAEFPKEGPSILRIQQVVRGDSAAYFCASSPPGIARTYEQYFGPGTRLTVT.

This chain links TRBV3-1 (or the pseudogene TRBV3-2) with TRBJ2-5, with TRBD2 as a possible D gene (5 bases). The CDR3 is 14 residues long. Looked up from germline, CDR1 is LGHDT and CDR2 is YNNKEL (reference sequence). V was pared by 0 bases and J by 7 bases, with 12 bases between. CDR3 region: CASSQEGGHSTQYF. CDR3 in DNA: TGTGCCAGCAGCCAAGAAGGCGGGCATTCGACCCAGTACTTC.

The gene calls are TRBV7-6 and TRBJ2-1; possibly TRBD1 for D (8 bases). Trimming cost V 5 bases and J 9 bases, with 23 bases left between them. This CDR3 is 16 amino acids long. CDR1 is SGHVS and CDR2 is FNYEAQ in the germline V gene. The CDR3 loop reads CASSPRTGRGSSEQFF. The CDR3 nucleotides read TGTGCCAGCAGCCCGCGGACAGGGAGGGGGTCCAGTGAGCAGTTCTTC.

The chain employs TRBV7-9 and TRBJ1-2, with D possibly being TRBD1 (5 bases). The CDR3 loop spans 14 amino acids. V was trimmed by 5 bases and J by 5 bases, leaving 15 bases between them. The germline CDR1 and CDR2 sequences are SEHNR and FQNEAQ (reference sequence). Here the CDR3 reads CASSRRDAGYGYTF. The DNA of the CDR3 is TGTGCCAGCAGCCGCCGGGACGCAGGTTATGGCTACACCTTC.

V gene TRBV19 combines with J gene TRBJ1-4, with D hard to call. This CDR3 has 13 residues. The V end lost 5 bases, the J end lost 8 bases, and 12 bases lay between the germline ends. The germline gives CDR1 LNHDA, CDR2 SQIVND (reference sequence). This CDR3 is CASSAGSGEKLFF. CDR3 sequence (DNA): TGTGCCAGTAGTGCAGGTTCAGGAGAAAAACTGTTTTTT.

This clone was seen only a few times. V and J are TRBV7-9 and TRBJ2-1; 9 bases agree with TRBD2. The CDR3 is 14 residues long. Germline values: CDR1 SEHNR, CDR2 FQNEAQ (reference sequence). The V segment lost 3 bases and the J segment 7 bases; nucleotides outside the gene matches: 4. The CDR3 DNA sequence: TGTGCCAGCAGCTTGTTAGCGGGGGCGAATGAGCAGTTCTTC. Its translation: CASSLLAGANEQFF. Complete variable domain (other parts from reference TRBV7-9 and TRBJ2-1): DTGVSQNPRHKITKRGQNVTFRCDPISEHNRLYWYRQTLGQGPEFLTYFQNEAQLEKSRLLSDRFSAERPKGSFSTLEIQRTEQGDSAMYLCASSLLAGANEQFFGPGTRLTVL.

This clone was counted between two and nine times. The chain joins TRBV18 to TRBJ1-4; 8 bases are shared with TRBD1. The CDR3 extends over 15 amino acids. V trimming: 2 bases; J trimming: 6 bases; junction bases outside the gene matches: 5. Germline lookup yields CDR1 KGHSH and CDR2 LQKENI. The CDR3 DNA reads TGTGCCAGCTCACCAACACAGGGGGAGGATGAAAAACTGTTTTTT. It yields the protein CASSPTQGEDEKLFF. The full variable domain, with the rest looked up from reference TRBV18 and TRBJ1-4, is NAGVMQNPRHLVRRRGQEARLRCSPMKGHSHVYWYRQLPEEGLKFMVYLQKENIIDESGMPKERFSAEFPKEGPSILRIQQVVRGDSAAYFCASSPTQGEDEKLFFGSGTQLSVL.

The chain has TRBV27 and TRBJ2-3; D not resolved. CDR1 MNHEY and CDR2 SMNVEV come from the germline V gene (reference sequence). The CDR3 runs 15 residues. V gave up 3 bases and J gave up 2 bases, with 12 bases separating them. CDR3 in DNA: TGTGCCAGCAGTTTTGCGGACGGGTACACAGATACGCAGTATTTT. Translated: CASSFADGYTDTQYF.

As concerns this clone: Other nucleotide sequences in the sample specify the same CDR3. As DNA, the CDR3 is TGTGCCAGCAGTTCCCGACAGGGAAGCAATCAGCCCCAGCATTTT. This gives the protein CASSSRQGSNQPQHF. The chain uses TRBV6-5 and TRBJ1-5; 7 bases are a match to TRBD1. After removal of 4 bases from V and 1 base from J, the junction contained 4 bases not matched to a gene. Germline V CDR1 and CDR2: MNHEY, SVGAGI. This CDR3 is 15 amino acids long.

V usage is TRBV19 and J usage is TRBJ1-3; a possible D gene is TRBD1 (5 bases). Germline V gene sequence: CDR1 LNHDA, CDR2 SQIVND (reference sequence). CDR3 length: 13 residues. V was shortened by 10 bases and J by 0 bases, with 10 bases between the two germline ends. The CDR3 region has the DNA TGTGCCACCTCGACAGCCTCTGGAAACACCATATATTTT. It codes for CATSTASGNTIYF.

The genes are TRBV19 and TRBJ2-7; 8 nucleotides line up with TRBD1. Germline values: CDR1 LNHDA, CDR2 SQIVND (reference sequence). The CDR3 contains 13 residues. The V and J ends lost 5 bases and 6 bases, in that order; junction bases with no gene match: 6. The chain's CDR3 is CASSPGTGGEQYF. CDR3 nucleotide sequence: TGTGCCAGTAGTCCGGGGACAGGCGGCGAGCAGTACTTC. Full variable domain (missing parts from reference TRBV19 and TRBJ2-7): DGGITQSPKYLFRKEGQNVTLSCEQNLNHDAMYWYRQDPGQGLRLIYYSQIVNDFQKGDIAEGYSVSREKKESFPLTVTSAQKNPTAFYLCASSPGTGGEQYFGPGTRLTVT.

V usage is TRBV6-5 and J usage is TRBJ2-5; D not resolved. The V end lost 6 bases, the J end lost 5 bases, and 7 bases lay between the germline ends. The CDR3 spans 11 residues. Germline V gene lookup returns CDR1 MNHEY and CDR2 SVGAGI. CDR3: CASSNTETQYF. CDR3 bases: TGTGCCAGCAGCAACACGGAGACCCAGTACTTC.

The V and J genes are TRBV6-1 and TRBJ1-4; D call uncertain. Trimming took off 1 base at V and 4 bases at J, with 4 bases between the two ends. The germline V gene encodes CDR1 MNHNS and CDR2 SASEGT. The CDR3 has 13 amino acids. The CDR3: CASSEVRNEKLFF. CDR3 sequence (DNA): TGTGCCAGCAGTGAAGTCCGTAATGAAAAACTGTTTTTT.

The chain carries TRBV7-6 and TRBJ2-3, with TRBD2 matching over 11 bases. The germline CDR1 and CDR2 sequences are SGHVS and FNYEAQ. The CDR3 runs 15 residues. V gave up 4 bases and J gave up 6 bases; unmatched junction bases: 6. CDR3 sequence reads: CASSSFSGRADTQYF. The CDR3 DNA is TGTGCCAGCAGCTCATTTAGCGGGAGGGCTGATACGCAGTATTTT.

The CDR3 region has the DNA TGTGCCAGCCGTATCGGGCGGGAGGCCGCCTACGAGCAGTACTTC. It codes for CASRIGREAAYEQYF. The rearrangement uses TRBV11-2 and TRBJ2-7; the match to TRBD2 covers 8 bases. The CDR3 totals 15 residues. Germline CDR1 reads SGHAT; CDR2 reads FQNNGV. The J segment lost 2 bases and the V segment lost 8 bases, leaving 11 bases of the junction unmatched.